Each of the 31 T cell receptor beta chains below was sequenced from the same sample in a study of T-cell memory formation after mild COVID-19. TCRdb reprocessed the 5' RACE reads with MiXCR, giving one entry per CDR3 protein. The data contain roughly 140,000 distinct CDR3 sequences, 11% to 15% of them singletons. Sequencing was carried out using PBMCs or a T cell subset sorted from them (not recorded which). These receptors all come from an adult woman who had mild COVID-19 (a few samples of this study predate the infection). Cell type and time point are not known.

This chain links TRBV27 with TRBJ2-7; no reliable D call. V shed 8 bases and J shed 4 bases, with 9 bases lying between them. CDR1 is MNHEY, CDR2 SMNVEV, per germline (reference sequence). This CDR3 region has 11 residues. CDR3 DNA sequence: TGTGCCAGCCGCTGGGGATACGAGCAGTACTTC. Translating it yields CASRWGYEQYF.

CDR3 sequence reads: CSVVKPTYNEQFF. CDR3 bases: TGCAGCGTTGTAAAGCCGACGTACAATGAGCAGTTCTTC. This chain uses TRBV29-1 with TRBJ2-1, with D unclear. The germline V gene has CDR1 SQVTM and CDR2 ANQGSEA. The CDR3 loop spans 13 amino acids. V was cut by 4 bases and J by 4 bases, with 11 bases left in between.

The J gene is TRBJ2-5, the V gene TRBV7-9; D might be TRBD2 (6 bases). Trimming removed 6 bases from V and 5 bases from J, with 16 bases in between. Germline loops: CDR1 SEHNR, CDR2 FQNEAQ (reference sequence). CDR3 length equals 14 residues. This CDR3 reads CASSLVTGEETQYF. CDR3 DNA: TGTGCCAGCAGTCTAGTCACGGGGGAGGAGACCCAGTACTTC.

This clonotype was detected ten times or more. This sequence joins TRBV12-3 or TRBV12-4 and TRBJ2-2; D perhaps matches TRBD1 (6 bases). This CDR3 contains 12 residues. The V and J ends lost 8 bases and 6 bases respectively, with 10 bases between them. Here the CDR3 reads CASEGVAGELFF. CDR3 nucleotide sequence: TGTGCCAGCGAGGGGGTGGCCGGGGAGCTGTTTTTT.

The chain has TRBV19 and TRBJ2-7; 11 bases agree with TRBD1. After removal of 10 bases from V and 3 bases from J, the junction contained 2 bases not matched to a gene. Per the germline V gene, CDR1 is LNHDA and CDR2 is SQIVND (reference sequence). This CDR3 has 12 amino acids. The CDR3 nucleotides read TGTGCCACCGGGACAGGGGGCTACGAGCAGTACTTC. Protein sequence: CATGTGGYEQYF.

This clonotype was recorded a few times. This sequence joins TRBV4-1 and TRBJ2-5, with TRBD1 matching over 7 bases. The CDR3 runs 14 residues. Per germline, CDR1 MGHRA and CDR2 YSYEKL. V lost 4 bases, J lost 0 bases, and 2 bases stayed unmatched. The CDR3 coding sequence is TGCGCCAGCAGCCCGGGACAGCACCAAGAGACCCAGTACTTC. It encodes CASSPGQHQETQYF.

This chain uses TRBV11-2 with TRBJ2-5, with 7 bases aligning to TRBD2. Per germline, CDR1 SGHAT and CDR2 FQNNGV. The CDR3 has 16 amino acids. Unmatched junction bases numbered 8, after V lost 1 base and J lost 3 bases. The CDR3 spells CASSLASGVGEETQYF. CDR3 DNA sequence: TGTGCCAGCAGCTTAGCGAGCGGGGTCGGGGAAGAGACCCAGTACTTC.

The chain joins TRBV29-1 to TRBJ1-2; the D gene is possibly TRBD1 (5 bases). CDR1 SQVTM and CDR2 ANQGSEA come from the germline V gene. V dropped 7 bases and J dropped 8 bases, with 23 bases sitting between them. The CDR3 loop spans 14 amino acids. The CDR3 region is CSASTGMRAGGYTF. DNA for the CDR3: TGCAGCGCTTCTACAGGTATGCGCGCTGGAGGCTACACCTTC.

Only a few counts were recorded for this clonotype. The chain carries TRBV29-1 and TRBJ1-2; 7 bases are shared with TRBD1. Per the germline V gene, CDR1 is SQVTM and CDR2 is ANQGSEA. The CDR3 loop spans 13 amino acids. The ends lost 5 bases at V and 7 bases at J; junction bases unmatched: 10. CDR3 DNA: TGCAGCGTTCTCTCCGGGACAGAACCTGGCTACACCTTC. Translated, it gives CSVLSGTEPGYTF.

This clonotype was observed a few times. The V call is TRBV14, the J call TRBJ2-1, with 8 bases that match TRBD1. Germline lookup yields CDR1 SGHDN and CDR2 FVKESK. V gave up 5 bases and J gave up 5 bases; unmatched junction bases: 8. This CDR3 has 15 amino acids. The CDR3 DNA reads as TGTGCCAGCAGCATATCGGGACAGGAGAACAATGAGCAGTTCTTC. Translation: CASSISGQENNEQFF.

DNA for the CDR3: TGTGCCAGCAGTTACCACCCCTACGAGCAGTACTTC. It is translated as CASSYHPYEQYF. V gene TRBV6-2 or TRBV6-3 combines with J gene TRBJ2-7; D not certain. From germline, CDR1 is MNHEY and CDR2 SVGEGT. CDR3 length: 12 residues. The V and J ends lost 2 bases and 2 bases respectively, with 4 bases between them.

This chain connects TRBV5-6 to TRBJ2-2, with D tentatively TRBD1 or TRBD2 (5 bases each). Trimming cost V 4 bases and J 6 bases, with 10 bases left between them. Germline V CDR1 and CDR2: SGHDT, YYEEEE. CDR3 size: 13 residues. The CDR3, as DNA: TGTGCCAGCAGCCTCAGAGGGGCCGGGGAGCTGTTTTTT. Protein sequence: CASSLRGAGELFF.

Only a few counts were recorded for this clonotype. The chain recombines TRBV6-2 or TRBV6-3 with TRBJ2-1; 9 nucleotides align to TRBD1. The CDR3 is made up of 13 amino acids. CDR1 is MNHEY and CDR2 is SVGEGT in the germline V gene. The J segment lost 10 bases and the V segment lost 4 bases, leaving 5 bases of the junction unmatched. The CDR3 here is CASSFDRGGEQFF. In nucleotides, the CDR3 is TGTGCCAGCAGTTTCGACAGGGGGGGGGAGCAGTTCTTC.

This clonotype came up a few times. This chain joins TRBV27 and TRBJ2-7; D is uncertain. Germline assignment: CDR1 MNHEY and CDR2 SMNVEV (reference sequence). Trimming removed 0 bases from V and 3 bases from J, with 6 bases in between. This CDR3 has 13 residues. The CDR3 loop is CASSLSWDYEQYF. For the CDR3, the DNA is TGTGCCAGCAGTTTATCTTGGGACTACGAGCAGTACTTC.

The J gene is TRBJ2-7, the V gene TRBV18, with TRBD2 as a possible D gene (5 bases). Germline assignment: CDR1 KGHSH and CDR2 LQKENI. This CDR3 has 13 amino acids. Trimming took 3 bases from V and 3 from J, leaving 9 bases between them. CDR3 in DNA: TGTGCCAGCTCACCGGGAGCCCACTACGAGCAGTACGTC. Its protein is CASSPGAHYEQYV.

This clonotype has just a few counts. The V gene is TRBV5-1, the J gene TRBJ1-1; no definite D call. Trimming stripped 1 base from V and 2 bases from J, with 12 bases between. Germline V gene lookup returns CDR1 SGHRS and CDR2 YFSETQ. This CDR3 comprises 15 residues. CDR3 region: CASSLSQELNTEAFF. The CDR3 bases are TGCGCCAGCAGCTTGAGTCAGGAGCTCAACACTGAAGCTTTCTTT.

The sample holds a few counts of this clonotype. This chain joins TRBV9 and TRBJ2-5; the match to TRBD2 covers 9 bases. V shed 4 bases, J shed 5 bases, and the junction held 9 bases outside the gene matches. CDR3 length: 15 residues. Per the germline V gene, CDR1 is SGDLS and CDR2 is YYNGEE. The CDR3 sequence: CASSPATSGGETQYF. The CDR3 bases are TGTGCCAGCAGCCCGGCGACTAGCGGCGGGGAGACCCAGTACTTC.

The chain links TRBV15 to TRBJ2-5, with D perhaps TRBD1 or TRBD2 (5 bases each). Germline V CDR1 and CDR2: LNHNV, YYDKDF (reference sequence). The V gene lost 1 base and the J gene lost 0 bases, with 12 bases spanning the gap. This CDR3 is 16 amino acids long. Here the CDR3 DNA reads TGTGCCACCAGCAGAGGCCGGGACGCGTACCAAGAGACCCAGTACTTC. It encodes CATSRGRDAYQETQYF.

This clonotype was picked up a small number of times. The rearrangement uses TRBV29-1 and TRBJ2-7; no reliable D call. Germline V gives CDR1 SQVTM, CDR2 ANQGSEA. The CDR3 is 11 residues long. The V gene lost 3 bases and the J gene lost 4 bases, with 7 bases spanning the gap. CDR3 amino acids: CSVERNYEQYF. The CDR3 DNA follows: TGCAGCGTTGAGAGGAATTACGAGCAGTACTTC.

The sample holds a few counts of this clonotype. This chain connects TRBV13 to TRBJ2-2; no clear D gene. V was pared by 3 bases and J by 6 bases, with 14 bases between. Germline CDR1 and CDR2: PRHDT and FYEKMQ (reference sequence). The CDR3 length is 15 residues. The CDR3 loop reads CASSFSTEPAGELFF. The CDR3 region has the DNA TGTGCCAGCAGCTTTTCCACCGAACCGGCCGGGGAGCTGTTTTTT.

V and J are TRBV20-1 and TRBJ2-3; D is perhaps TRBD1 (6 bases). With 1 base removed from V and 1 base from J, the gap between germline ends came to 15 bases. Germline V gene data show CDR1 as DFQATT and CDR2 as SNEGSKA (reference sequence). CDR3 length equals 16 residues. CDR3 DNA sequence: TGCAGTGCTAGAGTCATCGGCAGGGGTGGCACAGATACGCAGTATTTT. It yields the protein CSARVIGRGGTDTQYF.

This sequence joins TRBV7-9 and TRBJ2-3; maybe TRBD2 (5 bases). Trimming took 4 bases from V and 2 from J, leaving 13 bases between them. Germline lookup yields CDR1 SEHNR and CDR2 FQNEAQ (reference sequence). This CDR3 has 15 residues. This chain's CDR3 is CASSSRAGVTDTQYF. The DNA for the CDR3 is TGTGCCAGCAGCTCTCGGGCCGGGGTCACAGATACGCAGTATTTT.

This clonotype was observed a handful of times. The chain carries TRBV5-1 and TRBJ1-1; a weak D match, TRBD1 (5 bases). From germline, CDR1 is SGHRS and CDR2 YFSETQ. The CDR3 sequence is 14 residues long. Trimming pared 0 bases from V and 4 bases from J, leaving 10 bases between. The CDR3 DNA reads as TGCGCCAGCAGCTTGGATCTTAGGGGCACTGAAGCTTTCTTT. Translating it yields CASSLDLRGTEAFF.

The sample holds a few counts of this clonotype. The chain uses TRBV19 and TRBJ1-1, with TRBD1 identical over 10 bases. This CDR3 region has 16 residues. From germline, CDR1 is LNHDA and CDR2 SQIVND (reference sequence). Trimming took 4 bases from V and 6 from J; bases not matched to a gene: 11. CDR3 coding DNA: TGTGCCAGTAGTAAACCCCAGGGGACAGGGGCCCCTGAAGCTTTCTTT. Residues: CASSKPQGTGAPEAFF.

The chain combines TRBV5-1 with TRBJ1-5; maybe TRBD1 (5 bases). The germline CDR1 and CDR2 sequences are SGHRS and YFSETQ. The CDR3 is made up of 15 amino acids. Trimming pared 0 bases from V and 4 bases from J, leaving 11 bases between. The CDR3: CASSLGQGLNQPQHF. In DNA form, the CDR3 reads TGCGCCAGCAGCTTGGGGCAGGGCCTTAATCAGCCCCAGCATTTT.

In its sample, this clonotype is medium-sized (0.01 to 0.1%). J is TRBJ2-1 and V is TRBV7-9; maybe TRBD1 (5 bases). CDR3 length: 14 residues. Trimming cost V 5 bases and J 9 bases, with 17 bases left between them. Germline lookup yields CDR1 SEHNR and CDR2 FQNEAQ (reference sequence). In DNA, the CDR3 is TGTGCCAGCAGCCCAAGGGCAGGGAAGGGTGAGCAGTTCTTC. This translates into CASSPRAGKGEQFF.

The J gene is TRBJ2-1, the V gene TRBV25-1; 7 nucleotides match TRBD2. V was pared by 3 bases and J by 7 bases, with 9 bases of the junction left unmatched. There are 15 residues in the CDR3. Looked up from germline, CDR1 is MGHDK and CDR2 is SYGVNS. The CDR3 loop reads CASSDATSRGNEQFF. The CDR3 DNA reads as TGTGCCAGCAGTGATGCGACTAGCCGCGGGAATGAGCAGTTCTTC.

This clonotype was counted many times. J is TRBJ2-7 and V is TRBV5-1; D ambiguous. V was shortened by 4 bases and J by 0 bases, with 5 bases between the two germline ends. The CDR3 has 12 residues. CDR1 and CDR2 from the germline V gene are SGHRS and YFSETQ. The CDR3 sequence is CASSDDSYEQYF. CDR3 nucleotide sequence: TGCGCCAGCAGCGACGACTCCTACGAGCAGTACTTC.

This chain links TRBV7-8 with TRBJ2-3; no reliable D call. CDR1 is SGHVS and CDR2 is FQNEAQ in the germline V gene. CDR3 length: 13 residues. The ends were cut back, 5 bases at V and 8 bases at J, with 14 bases in the middle. The CDR3 DNA reads TGTGCCAGCAGCCCCTTGCCCTCCGGTACGCAGTATTTT. This translates into CASSPLPSGTQYF.

This chain joins TRBV3-1 and TRBJ2-7; D gene uncertain. The CDR3 totals 14 residues. V gave up 1 base and J gave up 1 base, with 8 bases separating them. Per germline, CDR1 LGHDT and CDR2 YNNKEL (reference sequence). The CDR3 region is CASSQVELSYEQYF. The CDR3 DNA reads TGTGCCAGCAGCCAAGTGGAGTTATCCTACGAGCAGTACTTC.

The chain joins TRBV12-3 or TRBV12-4 to TRBJ2-7; 7 bases fit TRBD1. This CDR3 has 14 residues. The V gene end was trimmed by 5 bases and the J gene end by 3 bases; junction bases not matched to a gene: 7. DNA for the CDR3: TGTGCCAGCAGTCTACCGGGACAGTACTACGAGCAGTACTTC. Its translation: CASSLPGQYYEQYF.